The entry below describes one T cell receptor (beta chain). The antigen is not known. The data were obtained in a study of PD-1 blockade in classical Hodgkin lymphoma. Whole-study results and caveats: Reports indicated that newly diagnosed patients had lower baseline TCR diversity than healthy donors did.

Brentuximab vedotin exposure varied among the patients, all of whom had relapsed after autologous stem cell transplantation. Best response was recorded as complete response, partial response or progressive disease. V lost 0 bases and J lost 0, with 8 bases in between. CDR1 and CDR2 from the germline V gene are SGHAT and FQNNGV. The CDR3 has 15 residues. Sequencing used immunoSEQ multiplex PCR; TCRdb keeps in-frame clones, though not all of them. The sample includes 80,000 to 100,000 clones, roughly 89% of them seen just once. Sequenced material: peripheral blood mononuclear cells (PBMCs), taken at baseline. This sequence was found in a human donor with classical Hodgkin lymphoma. The chain carries TRBV11-2 and TRBJ1-2; no firm D call. The CDR3 DNA reads TGTGCCAGCAGCTTAGATGCCAAAGCTAACTATGGCTACACCTTC. Amino acid sequence: CASSLDAKANYGYTF.